This T cell receptor (beta chain) stems from a study of shared clonotypes between healthy human individuals. This CDR3 comprises 15 residues. V shed 0 bases and J 3 bases; nucleotides not matched to a gene: 5. Germline lookup yields CDR1 SGDLS and CDR2 YYNGEE. Study-level results: Donors were few, which limited the genetic and exposure-history diversity represented. Sampling was confined to blood; repertoires within tissues likely differ.

Replicate PCRs for sorted subsets used roughly 200 ng DNA; this equaled tens of thousands of T cell genomes. The protocol was immunoSEQ multiplex PCR, while the TCRdb copy is restricted to in-frame clones and leaves out a portion. This table holds around 1.9 million clones, roughly 95% found once. CD45RO negativity and positive selection for CCR7 defined naive CD8 cells, a population that excluded terminally differentiated effector memory CD45RA+ cells. Notes on this clone: Its antigen is undetermined.

The sample comprised naive CD8+ T cells from PBMCs. The chain couples TRBV9 to TRBJ2-7, with TRBD2 matching over 8 bases. The receptor was isolated from a man aged 18 to 30 in good health. Some clones in this sample may be carry-over from other donors' samples. CDR3 sequence: CASSVDGTSSYEQYF. DNA for the CDR3: TGTGCCAGCAGCGTAGACGGGACTAGTAGCTACGAGCAGTACTTC.